This T cell receptor (beta chain) is drawn from a study of Ad26.COV2.S vaccination and SARS-CoV-2 variants (dated by TCRdb to the early 2020s). Background on the whole study: Vaccine-arm donors were drawn from COV1001, a multicentre, randomized, double-blind, placebo-controlled phase I-IIa trial of Ad26.COV2.S in healthy adults. Ad26.COV2.S was given intramuscularly at 5x10^10 or 1x10^11 viral particles, as a single shot or as two shots 56 days apart. TCRbeta repertoire sequencing was used to assess the specificity and breadth of SARS-CoV-2-reactive T cell receptors after Ad26.COV2.S vaccination. The TCR-sequenced set comprised around 30 samples: about 19 Ad26.COV2.S vaccine recipients, 5 placebo recipients and 8 SARS-CoV-2 convalescent individuals. Trial participants were randomized into five groups of five: low-dose or high-dose Ad26.COV2.S given once or twice, or placebo on both occasions. Blinding of investigators to trial group allocation was maintained during experiments and outcome assessment. Broad study findings and their caveats: Ad26.COV2.S recipients had higher spike-specific TCR breadth than placebo recipients (P = 0.0014). The study was not powered to compare responses between vaccine doses or regimens. Comparable non-spike TCR breadth was observed between vaccine and placebo recipients, consistent with only spike being contained in the vaccine. After vaccination, substantial breadth of spike-specific CD8+ and CD4+ T cell responses was reported. According to the authors, total T cell responses may have been underestimated by the TCR breadth and depth analyses.

Details on this clone: Its antigen remains undetermined. There are no base qualities to consult, and no much larger clone falls within one base.

The CDR3, from cysteine to phenylalanine, totals 14 residues. Kept here is only the CDR3 DNA, which spans 42 bases and is read in frame from base 1. V is pruned by 7 bases and J by 7 bases, leaving 14 bases of the junction without a gene match. In the germline V gene, CDR1 corresponds to SQVTM and CDR2 to ANQGSEA. According to the study, the label for this sample's treatment or condition signals: over 15 received Ad26.COV2.S at low or high dose, single or two shots; 5 received placebo; per-sample allocation not given. For vaccine and placebo recipients, the sequenced repertoires came from samples collected on day 63 after the first injection. In Cohort 1b, around 25 adults aged 18-55 years were enrolled at a single site in Boston, USA, between 29 July and 7 August 2020. Ad26.COV2.S was a replication-incompetent adenovirus type 26 vector expressing a prefusion-stabilized SARS-CoV-2 spike protein from the original Wuhan strain.

The immunoSEQ Assay was used to sequence TCRbeta CDR3 regions. After extraction, genomic DNA underwent amplification by bias-controlled multiplex PCR, followed by high-throughput sequencing. Per the source publication's procedure: To quantify the absolute abundance of every unique TCRbeta CDR3 region, sequences were collapsed and filtered. T cell fraction was estimated by normalizing TCRbeta template counts to usable DNA, which was measured by amplifying reference genes present in all nucleated cells. Repertoire TCRs were annotated as SARS-CoV-2-specific by exact matching of V gene, CDR3 amino acid sequence and J gene to a known reactive TCR set. The reference SARS-CoV-2 TCR set came from MIRA and was filtered for enrichment in COVID-19-positive ImmuneCODE repertoires, removing public or cross-reactive TCRs. Using the MIRA antigens, annotated TCRs were further analysed by specific ORF or by position within an ORF. Depth was the summed frequency of annotated unique rearrangements, while breadth was defined as annotated unique rearrangements over total unique productive rearrangements. Two-sided Wilcoxon rank-sum tests were used to compare TCR breadth between groups. The table was pulled from immuneACCESS by TCRdb, which kept in-frame rearrangements only. Such tables lose some clones; where checked, under half of the loss comes from unresolved V genes, and the rest has no known cause. V, J and clone size were drawn from that table, and D and trimming were deduced from the DNA. The sample table records 300,000 to 400,000 clones; roughly 81% of these occur just once. Around 3.3% of the sample is in the top ten clones.

The TCR comes from a person between 18 and 60 years old who received the Ad26.COV2.S COVID-19 vaccine or a placebo. The specimen comprised peripheral blood, sampled in a trial of Ad26.COV2.S vaccine versus placebo. This receptor chain uses TRBV29-1 and TRBJ2-5; 8 central nucleotides agree with TRBD1. The CDR3 in this case is CSARPGTGLRTQYF. The bases are TGCAGCGCCCGTCCCGGGACAGGTTTGCGGACCCAGTACTTC. Reference TRBV29-1 and TRBJ2-5 genes cover what lies past the CDR3, so the full variable domain is SAVISQKPSRDICQRGTSLTIQCQVDSQVTMMFWYRQQPGQSLTLIATANQGSEATYESGFVIDKFPISRPNLTFSTLTVSNMSPEDSSIYLCSARPGTGLRTQYFGPGTRLLVL.